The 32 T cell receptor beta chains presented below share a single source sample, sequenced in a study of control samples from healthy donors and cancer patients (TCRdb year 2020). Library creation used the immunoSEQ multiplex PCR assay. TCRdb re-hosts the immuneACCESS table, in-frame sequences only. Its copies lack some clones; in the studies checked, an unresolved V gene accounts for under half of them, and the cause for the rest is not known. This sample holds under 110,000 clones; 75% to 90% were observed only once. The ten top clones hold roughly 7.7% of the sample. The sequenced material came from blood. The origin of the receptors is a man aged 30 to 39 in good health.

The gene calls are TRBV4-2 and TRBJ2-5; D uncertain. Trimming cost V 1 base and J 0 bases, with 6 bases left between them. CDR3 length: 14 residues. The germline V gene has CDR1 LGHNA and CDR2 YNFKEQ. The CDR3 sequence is CASSQGQYQETQYF. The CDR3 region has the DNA TGTGCCAGCAGCCAAGGCCAGTACCAAGAGACCCAGTACTTC.

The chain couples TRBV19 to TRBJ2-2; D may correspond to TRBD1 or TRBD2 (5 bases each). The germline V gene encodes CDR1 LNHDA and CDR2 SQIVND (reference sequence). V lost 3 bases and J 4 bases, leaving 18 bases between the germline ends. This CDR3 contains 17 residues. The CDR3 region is CASSMGVLGWGTGELFF. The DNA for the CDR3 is TGTGCCAGTAGTATGGGGGTACTGGGCTGGGGCACCGGGGAGCTGTTTTTT.

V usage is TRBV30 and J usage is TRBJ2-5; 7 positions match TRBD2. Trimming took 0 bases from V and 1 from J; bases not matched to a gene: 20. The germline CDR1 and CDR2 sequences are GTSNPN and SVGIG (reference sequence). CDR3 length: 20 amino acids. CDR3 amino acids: CAWSVLAPVGVASGQETQYF. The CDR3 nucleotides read TGTGCCTGGAGTGTATTAGCCCCGGTAGGGGTGGCTAGCGGCCAAGAGACCCAGTACTTC.

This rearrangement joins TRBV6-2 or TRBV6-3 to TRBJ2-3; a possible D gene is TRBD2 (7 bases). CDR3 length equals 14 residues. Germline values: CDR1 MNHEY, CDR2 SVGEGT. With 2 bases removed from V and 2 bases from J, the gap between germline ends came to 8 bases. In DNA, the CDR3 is TGTGCCAGCAGTTACGGGGGGGCCACAGATACGCAGTATTTT. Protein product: CASSYGGATDTQYF.

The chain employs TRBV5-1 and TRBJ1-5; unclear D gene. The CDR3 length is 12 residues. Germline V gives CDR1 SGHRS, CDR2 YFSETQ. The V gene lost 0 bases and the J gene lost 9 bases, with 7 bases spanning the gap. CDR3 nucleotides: TGCGCCAGCAGCTTGGATGGAAGGCCCCAGCATTTT. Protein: CASSLDGRPQHF. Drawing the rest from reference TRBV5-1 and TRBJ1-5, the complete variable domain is KAGVTQTPRYLIKTRGQQVTLSCSPISGHRSVSWYQQTPGQGLQFLFEYFSETQRNKGNFPGRFSGRQFSNSRSEMNVSTLELGDSALYLCASSLDGRPQHFGDGTRLSIL.

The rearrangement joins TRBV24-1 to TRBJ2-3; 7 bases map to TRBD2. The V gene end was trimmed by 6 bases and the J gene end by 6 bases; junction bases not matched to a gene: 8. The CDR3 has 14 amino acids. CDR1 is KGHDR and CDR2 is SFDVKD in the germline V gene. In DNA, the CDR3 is TGTGCCACCAGTTATTCGGGGGGAGGGGATACGCAGTATTTT. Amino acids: CATSYSGGGDTQYF.

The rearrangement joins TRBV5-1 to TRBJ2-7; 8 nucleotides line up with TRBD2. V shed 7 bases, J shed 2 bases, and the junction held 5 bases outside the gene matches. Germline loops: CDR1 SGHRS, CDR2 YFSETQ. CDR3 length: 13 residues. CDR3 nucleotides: TGCGCCAGCGCCGGGACTAGGCCCTACGAGCAGTACTTC. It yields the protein CASAGTRPYEQYF.

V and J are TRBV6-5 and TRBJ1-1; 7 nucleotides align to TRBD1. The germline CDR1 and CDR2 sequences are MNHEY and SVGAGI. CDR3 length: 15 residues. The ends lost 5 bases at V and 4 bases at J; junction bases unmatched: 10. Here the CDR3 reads CASSPPQGIVTEAFF. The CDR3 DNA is TGTGCCAGCAGTCCCCCACAGGGGATTGTCACTGAAGCTTTCTTT.

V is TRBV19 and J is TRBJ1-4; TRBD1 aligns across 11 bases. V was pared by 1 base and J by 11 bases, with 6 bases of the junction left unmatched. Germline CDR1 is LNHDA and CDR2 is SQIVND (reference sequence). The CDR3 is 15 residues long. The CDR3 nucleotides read TGTGCCAGTAGTATAGCCGGACAGGGGGCACCTAAACTGTTTTTT. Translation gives CASSIAGQGAPKLFF.

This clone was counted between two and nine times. The CDR3 reads CASSPSTYEQYF. The CDR3 DNA reads as TGTGCCAGCAGCCCAAGTACCTACGAGCAGTACTTC. The chain couples TRBV7-9 to TRBJ2-7; D is unclear. There are 12 residues in the CDR3. Per germline, CDR1 SEHNR and CDR2 FQNEAQ (reference sequence). Trimming shortened V by 5 bases and J by 2 bases, and 7 bases separated the two germline ends.

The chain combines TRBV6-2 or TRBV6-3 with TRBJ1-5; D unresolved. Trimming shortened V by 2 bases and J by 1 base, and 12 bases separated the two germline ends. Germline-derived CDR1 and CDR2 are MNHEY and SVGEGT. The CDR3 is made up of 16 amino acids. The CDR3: CASSYGPGSSNQPQHF. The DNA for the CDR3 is TGTGCCAGCAGTTACGGTCCGGGGTCGAGCAATCAGCCCCAGCATTTT.

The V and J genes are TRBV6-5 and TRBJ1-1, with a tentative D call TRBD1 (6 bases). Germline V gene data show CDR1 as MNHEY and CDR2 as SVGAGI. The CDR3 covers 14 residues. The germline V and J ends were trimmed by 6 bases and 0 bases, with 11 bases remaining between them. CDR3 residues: CASSRRTVNTEAFF. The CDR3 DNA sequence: TGTGCCAGCAGCCGGAGGACAGTGAACACTGAAGCTTTCTTT.

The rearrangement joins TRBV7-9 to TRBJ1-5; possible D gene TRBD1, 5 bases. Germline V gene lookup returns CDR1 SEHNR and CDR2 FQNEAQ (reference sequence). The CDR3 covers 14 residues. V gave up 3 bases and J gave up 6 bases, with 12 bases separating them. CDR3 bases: TGTGCCAGCAGCTTTGGGGGTCTTAGTCAGCCCCAGCATTTT. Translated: CASSFGGLSQPQHF.

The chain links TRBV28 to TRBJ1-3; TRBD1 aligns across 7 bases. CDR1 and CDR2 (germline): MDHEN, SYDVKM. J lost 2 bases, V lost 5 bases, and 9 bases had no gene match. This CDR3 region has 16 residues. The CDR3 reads CASSEPRGGPGNTIYF. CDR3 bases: TGTGCCAGCAGTGAACCCAGGGGGGGGCCTGGAAACACCATATATTTT.

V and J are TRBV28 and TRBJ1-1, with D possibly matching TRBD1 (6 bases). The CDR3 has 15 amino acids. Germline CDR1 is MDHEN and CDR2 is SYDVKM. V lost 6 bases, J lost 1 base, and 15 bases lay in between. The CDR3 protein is CASRPGGAGNTEAFF. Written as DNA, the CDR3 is TGTGCCAGCAGGCCGGGGGGCGCAGGGAACACTGAAGCTTTCTTT.

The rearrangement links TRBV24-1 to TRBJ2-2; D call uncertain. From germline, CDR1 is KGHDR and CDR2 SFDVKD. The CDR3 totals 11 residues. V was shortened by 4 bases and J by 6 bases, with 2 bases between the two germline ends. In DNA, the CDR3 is TGTGCCACCAGTGAGGCCGGGGAGCTGTTTTTT. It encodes CATSEAGELFF.

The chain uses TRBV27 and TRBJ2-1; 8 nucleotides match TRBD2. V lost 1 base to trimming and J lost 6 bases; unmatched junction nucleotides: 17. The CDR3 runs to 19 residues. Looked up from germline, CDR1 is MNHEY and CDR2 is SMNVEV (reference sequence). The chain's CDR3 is CASSLFSPLSGNVGNEQFF. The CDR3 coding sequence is TGTGCCAGCAGTTTATTTTCTCCCCTTAGCGGGAACGTTGGCAATGAGCAGTTCTTC.

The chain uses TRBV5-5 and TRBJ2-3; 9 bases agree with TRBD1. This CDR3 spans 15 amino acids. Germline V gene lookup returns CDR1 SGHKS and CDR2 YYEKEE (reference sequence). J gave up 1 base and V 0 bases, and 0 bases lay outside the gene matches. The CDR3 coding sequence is TGTGCCAGCAGCTTGGACAGGGGGCGCACAGATACGCAGTATTTT. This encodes CASSLDRGRTDTQYF.

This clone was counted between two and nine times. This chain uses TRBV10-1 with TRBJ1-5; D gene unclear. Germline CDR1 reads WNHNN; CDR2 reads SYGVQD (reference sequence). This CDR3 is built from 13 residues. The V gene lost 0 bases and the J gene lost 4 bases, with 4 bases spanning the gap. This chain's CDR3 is CASSESGNQPQHF. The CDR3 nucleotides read TGCGCCAGCAGTGAGTCGGGGAATCAGCCCCAGCATTTT.

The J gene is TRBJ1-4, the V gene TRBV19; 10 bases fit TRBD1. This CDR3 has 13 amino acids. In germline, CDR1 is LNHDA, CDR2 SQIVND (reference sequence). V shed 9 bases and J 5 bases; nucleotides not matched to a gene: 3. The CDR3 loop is CASQDRGNEKLFF. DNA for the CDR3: TGTGCCAGCCAGGACAGGGGGAATGAAAAACTGTTTTTT.

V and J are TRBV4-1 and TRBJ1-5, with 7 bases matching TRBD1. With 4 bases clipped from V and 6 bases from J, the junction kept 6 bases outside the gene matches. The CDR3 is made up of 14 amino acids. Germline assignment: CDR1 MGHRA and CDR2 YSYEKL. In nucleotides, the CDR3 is TGCGCCAGCAGCCCCAACGGACAGGTTCAGCCCCAGCATTTT. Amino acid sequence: CASSPNGQVQPQHF.

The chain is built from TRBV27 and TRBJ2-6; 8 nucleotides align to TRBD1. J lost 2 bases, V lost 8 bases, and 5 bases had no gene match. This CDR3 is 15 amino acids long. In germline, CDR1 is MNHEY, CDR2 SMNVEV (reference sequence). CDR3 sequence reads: CASGLQGAGANVLTF. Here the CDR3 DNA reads TGTGCCAGCGGCCTACAGGGGGCTGGGGCCAACGTCCTGACTTTC.

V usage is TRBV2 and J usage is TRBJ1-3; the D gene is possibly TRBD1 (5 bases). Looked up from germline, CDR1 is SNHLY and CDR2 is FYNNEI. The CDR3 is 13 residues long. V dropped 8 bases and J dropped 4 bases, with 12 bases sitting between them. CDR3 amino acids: CASFEGLGNTIYF. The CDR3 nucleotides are TGTGCCAGCTTCGAGGGGTTAGGAAACACCATATATTTT.

This CDR3 reads CASSPNAPGGKQTQYF. Written as DNA, the CDR3 is TGTGCCAGCTCACCGAATGCTCCGGGAGGCAAGCAGACCCAGTACTTC. The rearrangement uses TRBV18 and TRBJ2-5; TRBD2 matches at 7 bases. Germline CDR1 and CDR2: KGHSH and LQKENI. The CDR3 totals 16 residues. Germline trimming cut 3 bases from V and 6 bases from J; bases unmatched to any gene: 13.

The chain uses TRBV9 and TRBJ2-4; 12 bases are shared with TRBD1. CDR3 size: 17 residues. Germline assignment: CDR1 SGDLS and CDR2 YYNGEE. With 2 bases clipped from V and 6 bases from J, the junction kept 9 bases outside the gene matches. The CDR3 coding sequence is TGTGCCAGCAGCGTGACGGGCGGGACAGGGGGCATAAACATTCAGTACTTC. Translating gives CASSVTGGTGGINIQYF.

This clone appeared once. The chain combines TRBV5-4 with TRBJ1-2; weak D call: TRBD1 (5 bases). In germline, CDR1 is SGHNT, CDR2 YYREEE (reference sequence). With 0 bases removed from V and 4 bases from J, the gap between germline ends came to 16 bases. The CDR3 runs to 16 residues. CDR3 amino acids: CASSLAEGRGSYGYTF. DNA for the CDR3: TGTGCCAGCAGCTTGGCGGAGGGACGGGGAAGCTATGGCTACACCTTC.

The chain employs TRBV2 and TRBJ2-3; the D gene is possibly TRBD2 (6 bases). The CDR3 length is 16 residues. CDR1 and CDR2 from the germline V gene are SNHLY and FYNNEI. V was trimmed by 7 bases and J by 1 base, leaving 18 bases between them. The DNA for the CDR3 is TGTGCCAGCATCCGCGGCTTAGCGGTGGGCACAGATACGCAGTATTTT. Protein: CASIRGLAVGTDTQYF.

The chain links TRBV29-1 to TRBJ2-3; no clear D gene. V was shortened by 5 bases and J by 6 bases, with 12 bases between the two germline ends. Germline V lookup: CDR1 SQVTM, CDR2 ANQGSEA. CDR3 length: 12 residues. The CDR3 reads CSVRPPLDTQYF. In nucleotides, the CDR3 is TGCAGCGTTCGCCCTCCTCTGGATACGCAGTATTTT.

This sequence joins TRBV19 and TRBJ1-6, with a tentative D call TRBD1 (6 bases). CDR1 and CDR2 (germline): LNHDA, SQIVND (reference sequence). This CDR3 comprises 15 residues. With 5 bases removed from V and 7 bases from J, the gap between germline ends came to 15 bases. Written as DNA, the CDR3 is TGTGCCAGTAGTTCTGGGGGCGCGGGGAATTCACCCCTCCACTTT. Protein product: CASSSGGAGNSPLHF.

CDR3 in amino acids: CASSHRRTTAPSTQYF. CDR3 nucleotide sequence: TGTGCCAGCTCACATCGCCGGACTACCGCTCCAAGTACGCAGTATTTT. The chain joins TRBV18 to TRBJ2-3; D is perhaps TRBD2 (6 bases). The CDR3 runs to 16 residues. V was cut by 4 bases and J by 8 bases, with 22 bases left in between. CDR1 is KGHSH, CDR2 LQKENI, per germline.

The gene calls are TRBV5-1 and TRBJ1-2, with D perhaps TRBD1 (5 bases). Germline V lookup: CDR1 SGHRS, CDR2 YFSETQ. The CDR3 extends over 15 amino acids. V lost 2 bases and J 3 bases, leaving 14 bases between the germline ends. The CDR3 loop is CASSFLGQLDYGYTF. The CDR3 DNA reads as TGCGCCAGCAGCTTCTTAGGACAACTTGACTATGGCTACACCTTC.

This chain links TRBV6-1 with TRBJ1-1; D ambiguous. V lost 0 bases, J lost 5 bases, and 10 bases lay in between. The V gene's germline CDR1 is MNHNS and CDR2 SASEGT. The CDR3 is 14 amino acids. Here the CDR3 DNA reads TGTGCCAGCAGTGAAGCTGGAGGGAGGACTGAAGCTTTCTTT. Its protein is CASSEAGGRTEAFF.